This passage covers 25 T cell receptor beta chains from one sample sequenced in a study of blood T cell repertoires in COVID-19. Some clones are missing from TCRdb's copy, which holds only in-frame ones; the method was immunoSEQ multiplex PCR. The sample carries some 170,000 clones, about 88% recorded once. Material for sequencing was PBMCs or T cells enriched from blood (not recorded which). These TCRs come from a human donor with acute COVID-19. The donor label of this sample is uncertain.

This chain links TRBV19 with TRBJ1-1; D is uncertain. The V gene lost 7 bases and the J gene lost 1 base, with 16 bases spanning the gap. Germline V gene lookup returns CDR1 LNHDA and CDR2 SQIVND (reference sequence). CDR3 length: 15 amino acids. The CDR3 sequence: CASKEPIWANTEAFF. The CDR3 DNA reads TGTGCCAGTAAGGAACCGATTTGGGCGAACACTGAAGCTTTCTTT. The variable domain in full, completed from reference TRBV19 and TRBJ1-1, reads DGGITQSPKYLFRKEGQNVTLSCEQNLNHDAMYWYRQDPGQGLRLIYYSQIVNDFQKGDIAEGYSVSREKKESFPLTVTSAQKNPTAFYLCASKEPIWANTEAFFGQGTRLTVV.

The CDR3 coding sequence is TGTGCCACCCGGACAGGGGGTTTCGATCAGCCCCAGCATTTT. Protein product: CATRTGGFDQPQHF. This chain joins TRBV15 and TRBJ1-5, with TRBD1 matching over 10 bases. The CDR3 runs to 14 residues. In germline, CDR1 is LNHNV, CDR2 YYDKDF (reference sequence). Trimming cost V 8 bases and J 5 bases; bases outside gene matches: 6.

The J gene is TRBJ1-2, the V gene TRBV19; TRBD1 matches at 10 bases. Germline trimming cut 1 base from V and 6 bases from J; bases unmatched to any gene: 5. The CDR3 runs to 15 residues. Per the germline V gene, CDR1 is LNHDA and CDR2 is SQIVND (reference sequence). CDR3 region: CASSIGQGALDGYTF. The CDR3, as DNA: TGTGCCAGTAGTATAGGACAGGGGGCGCTCGATGGCTACACCTTC.

The CDR3 sequence: CASSVEGVRVNTEAFF. CDR3 sequence (DNA): TGTGCCAGCAGTGTTGAGGGTGTTAGGGTGAACACTGAAGCTTTCTTT. This chain joins TRBV2 and TRBJ1-1; the D is unclear. CDR1 and CDR2 from the germline V gene are SNHLY and FYNNEI. The CDR3 has 16 residues. Between the trimmed V and J ends, which lost 4 bases and 0 bases, there was a span of 15 bases.

The J gene is TRBJ1-5, the V gene TRBV12-3 or TRBV12-4; D is uncertain. Deletions cut 3 bases from V and 6 bases from J, with 6 bases between. The CDR3 has 12 residues. CDR3 coding DNA: TGTGCCAGCAGTTTGGGGAGTCAGCCCCAGCATTTT. As protein: CASSLGSQPQHF.

The V gene is TRBV19, the J gene TRBJ2-7; D is uncertain. Germline V CDR1 and CDR2: LNHDA, SQIVND (reference sequence). The CDR3 totals 12 residues. V lost 4 bases and J 6 bases, leaving 10 bases between the germline ends. CDR3 sequence (DNA): TGTGCCAGTAGTACGCCGGGTGGCGAGCAGTACTTC. It is translated as CASSTPGGEQYF.

The chain recombines TRBV9 with TRBJ2-6; a weak D match, TRBD2 (5 bases). Trimming pared 0 bases from V and 0 bases from J, leaving 10 bases between. CDR3 size: 17 residues. Germline V gives CDR1 SGDLS, CDR2 YYNGEE. The CDR3 region is CASSVGGKGSGANVLTF. For the CDR3, the DNA is TGTGCCAGCAGCGTAGGAGGGAAAGGCTCTGGGGCCAACGTCCTGACTTTC.

This clone was counted many times. V usage is TRBV15 and J usage is TRBJ2-7, with D possibly matching TRBD1 (6 bases). The CDR3 contains 14 residues. The V end lost 5 bases, the J end lost 6 bases, and 17 bases lay between the germline ends. CDR1 LNHNV and CDR2 YYDKDF come from the germline V gene (reference sequence). CDR3 coding DNA: TGTGCCACCAGCTTTAGGAAGACAGGTGTCGAGCAGTACTTC. This encodes CATSFRKTGVEQYF.

V gene TRBV3-1 (or the pseudogene TRBV3-2) combines with J gene TRBJ1-2; TRBD1 aligns across 8 bases. Germline lookup yields CDR1 LGHDT and CDR2 YNNKEL (reference sequence). This CDR3 contains 13 residues. J was trimmed by 8 bases and V by 4 bases; bases with no gene match: 6. CDR3 amino acids: CASSLQGASGYTF. The CDR3 region has the DNA TGTGCCAGCAGCCTCCAGGGGGCAAGCGGCTACACCTTC.

V is TRBV2 and J is TRBJ1-4; D call uncertain. V lost 8 bases and J 0 bases, leaving 10 bases between the germline ends. The CDR3 is 14 amino acids. Germline CDR1 is SNHLY and CDR2 is FYNNEI. In DNA, the CDR3 is TGTGCCAGCCTTAAAGCTGCAACTAATGAAAAACTGTTTTTT. This gives the protein CASLKAATNEKLFF.

V and J are TRBV5-1 and TRBJ1-5; perhaps TRBD1 as D (6 bases). V was trimmed by 0 bases and J by 0 bases, leaving 10 bases between them. CDR3 size: 16 residues. The V gene's germline CDR1 is SGHRS and CDR2 YFSETQ. The CDR3 reads CASSLEGRGSNQPQHF. Written as DNA, the CDR3 is TGCGCCAGCAGCTTGGAGGGCAGGGGTAGCAATCAGCCCCAGCATTTT.

J is TRBJ2-2 and V is TRBV13; tentative D call: TRBD2 (6 bases). The CDR3 contains 14 residues. Germline V gene sequence: CDR1 PRHDT, CDR2 FYEKMQ (reference sequence). Trimming took 5 bases from V and 5 from J, leaving 12 bases between them. CDR3 nucleotide sequence: TGTGCCAGCAGCAAGACTAGGGATACCGGGGAGCTGTTTTTT. The encoded protein is CASSKTRDTGELFF.

The V and J genes are TRBV19 and TRBJ2-2; a possible D gene is TRBD1 (7 bases). The V gene lost 9 bases and the J gene lost 5 bases, with 13 bases spanning the gap. CDR3 length equals 13 residues. CDR1 and CDR2 (germline): LNHDA, SQIVND (reference sequence). CDR3 region: CASLTGRTGELFF. CDR3 DNA sequence: TGTGCCAGCTTGACAGGGAGGACCGGGGAGCTGTTTTTT.

A single count supports this clone. This chain joins TRBV15 and TRBJ2-7; 7 bases align to TRBD1. J was trimmed by 4 bases and V by 11 bases; bases with no gene match: 8. Germline V gene data show CDR1 as LNHNV and CDR2 as YYDKDF (reference sequence). The CDR3 sequence is 12 residues long. CDR3 residues: CASATGWYEQYF. CDR3 nucleotide sequence: TGTGCCTCAGCGACAGGGTGGTACGAGCAGTACTTC.

The chain is built from TRBV11-2 and TRBJ2-5; no definite D call. CDR1 and CDR2 (germline): SGHAT, FQNNGV. V dropped 6 bases and J dropped 4 bases, with 9 bases sitting between them. The CDR3 totals 12 residues. The CDR3 protein is CASRRPGETQYF. In DNA, the CDR3 is TGTGCCAGCAGGCGTCCGGGAGAGACCCAGTACTTC. Variable domain in full (rest from reference TRBV11-2 and TRBJ2-5): EAGVAQSPRYKIIEKRQSVAFWCNPISGHATLYWYQQILGQGPKLLIQFQNNGVVDDSQLPKDRFSAERLKGVDSTLKIQPAKLEDSAVYLCASRRPGETQYFGPGTRLLVL.

This chain joins TRBV7-9 and TRBJ1-2, with 7 bases fitting TRBD1. This CDR3 is built from 16 residues. Germline CDR1 SEHNR, CDR2 FQNEAQ (reference sequence). V was pared by 0 bases and J by 6 bases, with 10 bases of the junction left unmatched. The CDR3 sequence is CASSLASTLQGDGYTF. DNA for the CDR3: TGTGCCAGCAGCTTAGCTTCAACCCTCCAGGGGGATGGCTACACCTTC.

This clone was counted only a few times. This chain joins TRBV25-1 and TRBJ2-3; possibly TRBD1 for D (5 bases). This CDR3 has 16 residues. V shed 2 bases and J shed 5 bases, with 17 bases lying between them. CDR1 and CDR2 (germline): MGHDK, SYGVNS. CDR3 sequence (DNA): TGTGCCAGCAGTGAAACAGGAGAAAGCGTAGAAGATACGCAGTATTTT. Protein: CASSETGESVEDTQYF.

The chain is built from TRBV5-1 and TRBJ2-1; maybe TRBD1 (6 bases). CDR1 and CDR2 from the germline V gene are SGHRS and YFSETQ. V lost 3 bases to trimming and J lost 8 bases, with 15 bases between them. CDR3 length: 14 residues. As DNA, the CDR3 is TGCGCCAGCAGCTCCGGGACAATCAGGGATGAGCAGTTCTTC. This encodes CASSSGTIRDEQFF. Complete variable domain (other parts from reference TRBV5-1 and TRBJ2-1): KAGVTQTPRYLIKTRGQQVTLSCSPISGHRSVSWYQQTPGQGLQFLFEYFSETQRNKGNFPGRFSGRQFSNSRSEMNVSTLELGDSALYLCASSSGTIRDEQFFGPGTRLTVL.

The rearrangement uses TRBV5-1 and TRBJ2-7; tentatively, D is TRBD2 (5 bases). Deletions cut 4 bases from V and 0 bases from J, with 14 bases between. Germline V gives CDR1 SGHRS, CDR2 YFSETQ. This CDR3 is 15 amino acids long. DNA for the CDR3: TGCGCCAGCAGCCCCGGTCCGGGGAGCTCCTACGAGCAGTACTTC. This codes for CASSPGPGSSYEQYF.

V usage is TRBV18 and J usage is TRBJ1-1, with 9 bases identical to TRBD1. Germline-derived CDR1 and CDR2 are KGHSH and LQKENI. This CDR3 is 14 amino acids long. With V trimmed by 1 base and J by 3 bases, 0 bases remained unmatched. The CDR3 loop reads CASSPRTGDTEAFF. In DNA, the CDR3 is TGTGCCAGCTCACCACGGACAGGGGACACTGAAGCTTTCTTT. Full variable domain (outside the CDR3, taken from reference TRBV18 and TRBJ1-1): NAGVMQNPRHLVRRRGQEARLRCSPMKGHSHVYWYRQLPEEGLKFMVYLQKENIIDESGMPKERFSAEFPKEGPSILRIQQVVRGDSAAYFCASSPRTGDTEAFFGQGTRLTVV.

The chain joins TRBV7-9 to TRBJ1-2; D is undetermined. The CDR3 extends over 15 amino acids. The ends were cut back, 5 bases at V and 8 bases at J, with 21 bases in the middle. The germline V gene has CDR1 SEHNR and CDR2 FQNEAQ (reference sequence). The CDR3 loop reads CASSDDVHPGSGYTF. For the CDR3, the DNA is TGTGCCAGCAGCGACGACGTTCACCCGGGGAGCGGCTACACCTTC.

V gene TRBV24-1 combines with J gene TRBJ2-7; D not certain. V was trimmed by 9 bases and J by 6 bases, leaving 17 bases between them. Germline CDR1 is KGHDR and CDR2 is SFDVKD. This CDR3 spans 13 amino acids. For the CDR3, the DNA is TGTGCCACCGCCCGCGGAGCTGACCTCGAGCAGTACTTC. It encodes CATARGADLEQYF.

V usage is TRBV7-2 and J usage is TRBJ2-7; 8 bases are shared with TRBD2. V was pared by 4 bases and J by 3 bases, with 5 bases of the junction left unmatched. Per the germline V gene, CDR1 is SGHTA and CDR2 is FQGNSA. This CDR3 has 14 amino acids. CDR3 DNA sequence: TGTGCCAGCAGCTACATCAGCGGGGGCTACGAGCAGTACTTC. Translating gives CASSYISGGYEQYF.

Concerning this clone itself: Distinct nucleotide sequences in the sample also encode this CDR3. J is TRBJ1-1 and V is TRBV14; maybe TRBD1 (6 bases). The CDR3 is 15 residues long. CDR1 and CDR2 (germline): SGHDN, FVKESK. The V end was cut by 1 base, the J end by 1 base, with 10 bases between. This CDR3 is CASSQVAGANTEAFF. CDR3 nucleotide sequence: TGTGCCAGCAGCCAAGTAGCAGGGGCGAACACTGAAGCTTTCTTT.

V and J are TRBV5-5 and TRBJ1-4; D ambiguous. CDR3 length: 12 amino acids. The V end was cut by 0 bases, the J end by 7 bases, with 4 bases between. Per germline, CDR1 SGHKS and CDR2 YYEKEE (reference sequence). CDR3 nucleotides: TGTGCCAGCAGCTTGGGGAGTGAAAAACTGTTTTTT. Translated, it gives CASSLGSEKLFF.